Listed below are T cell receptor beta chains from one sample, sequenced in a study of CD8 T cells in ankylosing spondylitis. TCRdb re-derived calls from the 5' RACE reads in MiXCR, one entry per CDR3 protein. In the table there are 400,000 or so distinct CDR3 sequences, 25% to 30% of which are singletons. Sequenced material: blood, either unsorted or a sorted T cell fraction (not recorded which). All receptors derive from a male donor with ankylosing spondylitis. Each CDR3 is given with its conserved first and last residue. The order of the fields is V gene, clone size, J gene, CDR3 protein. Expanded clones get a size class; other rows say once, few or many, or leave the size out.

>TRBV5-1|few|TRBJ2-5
CASSSGRARETQYF
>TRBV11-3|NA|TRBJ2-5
CASSLRANPETQYF
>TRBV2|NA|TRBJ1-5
CASRITGLQQPQHF
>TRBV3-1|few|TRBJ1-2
CASSQGPDSNYGYTF
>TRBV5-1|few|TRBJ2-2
CASSPPLTNTGELFF
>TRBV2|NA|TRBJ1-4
CASRRIREIEKLFF
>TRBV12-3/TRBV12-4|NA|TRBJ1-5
CASRQESNQPQHF
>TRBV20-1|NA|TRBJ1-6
CSANTRGSNSPLHF
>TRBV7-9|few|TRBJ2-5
CASSLEDSRRTQYF
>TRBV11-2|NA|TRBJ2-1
CASSLAVFYNEQFF
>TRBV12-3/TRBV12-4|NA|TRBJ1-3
CASSPLGLGNTIYF
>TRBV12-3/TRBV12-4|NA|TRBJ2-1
CASSFGSGQFF
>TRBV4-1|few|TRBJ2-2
CASSQLGITGELFF
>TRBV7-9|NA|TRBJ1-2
CASSRTDYGYTF
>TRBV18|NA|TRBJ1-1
CASSLVGAADTEAFF
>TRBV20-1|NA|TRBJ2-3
CCTGLGTSGALTDTQYF
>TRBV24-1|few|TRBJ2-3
CATSPRDLSTDTQYF
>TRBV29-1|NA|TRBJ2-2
CSVGGGQTNTGELFF
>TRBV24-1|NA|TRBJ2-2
CATSSGRDTGELFF
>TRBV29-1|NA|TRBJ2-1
CSVRERVNEQFF
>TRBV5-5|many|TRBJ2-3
CASSSGTATDTQYF
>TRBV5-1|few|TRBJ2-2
CASSLPGVELFF
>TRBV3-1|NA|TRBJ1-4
CASSPGTASANEKLFF
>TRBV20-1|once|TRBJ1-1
CSAYRNEAFF
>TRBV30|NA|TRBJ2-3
CAWSARVGPDF
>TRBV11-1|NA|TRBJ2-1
CASSPPLARVSYNEQFF
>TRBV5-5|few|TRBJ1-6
CASQPQGGNSPLHF
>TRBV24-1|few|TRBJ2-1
CATSDKGSLATEQFF
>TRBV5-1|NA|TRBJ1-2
CASRPGTEPNYGYTF
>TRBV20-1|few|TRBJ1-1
CSPSPRGGRNTEAFF
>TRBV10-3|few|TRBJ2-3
CAISDRRIGRGTDTQYF
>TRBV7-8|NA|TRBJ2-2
CASSLSTGAVGELFF
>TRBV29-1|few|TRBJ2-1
CSVEALKRNEQFF
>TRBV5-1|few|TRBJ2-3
CASSLAGDSKFTDTQYF
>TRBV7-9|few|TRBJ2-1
CASSLDPLVEQFF
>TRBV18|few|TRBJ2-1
CASSLATKSYNEQFF
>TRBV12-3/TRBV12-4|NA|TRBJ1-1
CASSSRDTHTEAFF
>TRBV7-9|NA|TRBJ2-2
CASSQIRGYAGELFF
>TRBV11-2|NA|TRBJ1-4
CASSSSTTTNEKLFF
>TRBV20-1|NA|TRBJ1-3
CSAIRTPSSGNTIYF
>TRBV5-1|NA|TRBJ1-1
CASSQDRGGDTEAFF